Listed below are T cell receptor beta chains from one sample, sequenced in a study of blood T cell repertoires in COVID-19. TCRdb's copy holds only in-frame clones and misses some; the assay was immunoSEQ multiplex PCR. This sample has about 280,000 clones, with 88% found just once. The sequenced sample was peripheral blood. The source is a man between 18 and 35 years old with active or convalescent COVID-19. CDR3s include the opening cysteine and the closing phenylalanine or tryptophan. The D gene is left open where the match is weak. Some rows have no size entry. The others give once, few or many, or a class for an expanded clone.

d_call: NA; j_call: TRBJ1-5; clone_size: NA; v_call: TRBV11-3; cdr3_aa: CASSLAPGLRSPDSNQPQHF; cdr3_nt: TGTGCCAGCAGCTTAGCCCCAGGGCTTCGGAGTCCCGATAGCAATCAGCCCCAGCATTTT
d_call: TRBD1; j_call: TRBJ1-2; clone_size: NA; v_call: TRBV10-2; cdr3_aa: CASSESATGTGGYTF; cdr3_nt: TGCGCCAGCAGTGAGTCGGCGACAGGGACGGGAGGCTACACCTTC
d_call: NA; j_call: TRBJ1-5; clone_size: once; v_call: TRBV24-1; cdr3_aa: CATSDFGVTSNQPQHF; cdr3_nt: TGTGCCACCAGTGATTTCGGAGTAACGAGCAATCAGCCCCAGCATTTT
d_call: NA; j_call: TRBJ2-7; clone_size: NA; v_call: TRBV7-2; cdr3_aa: CASSFEAGIYEQYF; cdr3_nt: TGTGCCAGCAGCTTCGAGGCAGGGATCTACGAGCAGTACTTC
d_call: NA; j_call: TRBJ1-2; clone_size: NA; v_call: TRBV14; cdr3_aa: CASSQSWVARYGYTF; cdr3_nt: TGTGCCAGCAGCCAGTCCTGGGTTGCGAGGTATGGCTACACCTTC
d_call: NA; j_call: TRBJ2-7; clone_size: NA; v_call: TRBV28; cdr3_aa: CASSPEEQDSYEQYF; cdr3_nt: TGTGCCAGCAGCCCCGAGGAACAGGACTCCTACGAGCAGTACTTC
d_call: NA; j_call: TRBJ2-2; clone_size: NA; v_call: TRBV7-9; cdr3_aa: CASSPAQGGELFF; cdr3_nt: TGTGCCAGCAGCCCCGCCCAGGGCGGGGAGCTGTTTTTT
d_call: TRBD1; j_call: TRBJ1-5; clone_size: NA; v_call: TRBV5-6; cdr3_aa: CASSEGQGRQPQHF; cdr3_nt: TGTGCCAGCAGCGAGGGACAGGGTCGACAGCCCCAGCATTTT
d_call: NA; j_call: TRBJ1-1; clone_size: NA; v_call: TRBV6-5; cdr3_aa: CASRGADVTEAFF; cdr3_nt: TGTGCCAGCAGGGGGGCGGATGTCACTGAAGCTTTCTTT
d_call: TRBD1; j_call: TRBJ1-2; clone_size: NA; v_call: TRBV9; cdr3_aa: CASSVGVRGNYGYTF; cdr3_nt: TGTGCCAGCAGCGTAGGCGTCAGGGGGAACTATGGCTACACCTTC
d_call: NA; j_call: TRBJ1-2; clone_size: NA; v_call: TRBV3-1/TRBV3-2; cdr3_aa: CASSQDGGKRTKRDYGYTF; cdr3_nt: TGTGCCAGCAGCCAAGATGGGGGGAAGCGGACTAAACGGGACTATGGCTACACCTTC
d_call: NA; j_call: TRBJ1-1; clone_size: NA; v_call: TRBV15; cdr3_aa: CATSMYRRNTEAFF; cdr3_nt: TGTGCCACCAGCATGTACAGGCGGAACACTGAAGCTTTCTTT
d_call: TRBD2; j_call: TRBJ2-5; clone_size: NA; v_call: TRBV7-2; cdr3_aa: CASSLLAGQSFETQYF; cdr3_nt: TGTGCCAGCAGCTTATTAGCGGGTCAGAGTTTTGAGACCCAGTACTTC
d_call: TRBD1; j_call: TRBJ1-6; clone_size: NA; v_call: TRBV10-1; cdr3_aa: CASSGGTDNSPLHF; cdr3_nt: TGCGCCAGCAGTGGGGGGACAGATAATTCACCCCTCCACTTT
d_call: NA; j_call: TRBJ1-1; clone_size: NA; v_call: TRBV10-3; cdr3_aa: CAIRDLTSNTEAFF; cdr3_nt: TGTGCCATCAGGGACTTAACCTCTAACACTGAAGCTTTCTTT
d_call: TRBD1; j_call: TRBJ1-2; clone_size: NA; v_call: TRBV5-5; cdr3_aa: CASSPDRNGYGYTF; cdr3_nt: TGTGCCAGCAGCCCGGACAGGAACGGGTATGGCTACACCTTC
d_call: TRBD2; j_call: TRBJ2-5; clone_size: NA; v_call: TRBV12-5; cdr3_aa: CASGLAGIQETQYF; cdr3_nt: TGTGCTAGTGGTCTAGCGGGAATCCAAGAGACCCAGTACTTC
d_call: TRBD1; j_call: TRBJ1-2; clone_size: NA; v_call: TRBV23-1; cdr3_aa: CASSQSRTGGFYDYGYTF; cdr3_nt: TGCGCCAGCAGTCAATCCCGGACAGGGGGGTTTTATGACTATGGCTACACCTTC
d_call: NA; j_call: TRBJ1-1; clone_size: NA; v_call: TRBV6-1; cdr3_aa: CASSENVYMNTEAFF; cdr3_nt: TGTGCCAGCAGTGAAAATGTGTACATGAACACTGAAGCTTTCTTT
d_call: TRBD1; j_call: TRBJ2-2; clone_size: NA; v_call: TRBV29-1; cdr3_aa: CSVDWGDRGEVGELFF; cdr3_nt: TGCAGCGTTGATTGGGGGGACAGGGGTGAGGTCGGGGAGCTGTTTTTT
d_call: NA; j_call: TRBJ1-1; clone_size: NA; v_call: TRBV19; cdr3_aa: CASSLNGVGAFF; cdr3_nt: TGTGCCAGTAGCCTTAACGGGGTTGGGGCTTTCTTT
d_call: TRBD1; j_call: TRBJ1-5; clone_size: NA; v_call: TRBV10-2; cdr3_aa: CASSTTGGQPQHF; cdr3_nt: TGCGCCAGCAGTACGACAGGGGGTCAGCCCCAGCATTTT
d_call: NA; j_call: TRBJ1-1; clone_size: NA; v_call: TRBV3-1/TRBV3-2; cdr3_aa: CASSQVGETEAFF; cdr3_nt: TGTGCCAGCAGCCAAGTTGGAGAGACTGAAGCTTTCTTT
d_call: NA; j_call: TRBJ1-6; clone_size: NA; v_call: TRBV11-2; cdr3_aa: CASSVGLGGNSPLHF; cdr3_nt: TGTGCCAGCAGCGTAGGGTTGGGGGGGAATTCACCCCTCCACTTT
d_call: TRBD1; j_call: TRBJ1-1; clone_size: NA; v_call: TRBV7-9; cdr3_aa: CASSFWDRGRGEAFF; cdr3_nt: TGTGCCAGCAGTTTTTGGGACAGGGGGCGCGGGGAAGCTTTCTTT
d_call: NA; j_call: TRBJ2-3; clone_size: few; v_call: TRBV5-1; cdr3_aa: CASMAGITDTQYF; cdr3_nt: TGCGCCAGCATGGCGGGGATCACAGATACGCAGTATTTT
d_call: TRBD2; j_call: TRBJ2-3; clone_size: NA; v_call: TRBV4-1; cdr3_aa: CASSQAVPTTSGGAPDTQYF; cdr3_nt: TGCGCCAGCAGCCAAGCCGTCCCGACAACTAGCGGGGGGGCCCCAGATACGCAGTATTTT
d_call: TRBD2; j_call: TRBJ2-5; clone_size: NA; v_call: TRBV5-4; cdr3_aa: CASSMKSGGAGETQYF; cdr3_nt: TGTGCCAGCAGCATGAAGAGCGGGGGGGCAGGAGAGACCCAGTACTTC
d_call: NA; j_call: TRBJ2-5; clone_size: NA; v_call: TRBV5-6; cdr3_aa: CASSLGGQETQYF; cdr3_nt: TGTGCCAGCAGCTTGGGCGGACAAGAGACCCAGTACTTC
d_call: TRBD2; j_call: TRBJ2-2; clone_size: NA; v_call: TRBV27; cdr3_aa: CASSSRGTSGGRTGELFF; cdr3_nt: TGTGCCAGCAGTTCCCGAGGGACTAGCGGCGGGAGAACCGGGGAGCTGTTTTTT
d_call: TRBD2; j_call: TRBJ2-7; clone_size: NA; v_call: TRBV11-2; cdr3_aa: CASRPGGEPYEQYF; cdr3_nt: TGTGCCAGCAGGCCTGGGGGGGAGCCCTACGAGCAGTACTTC
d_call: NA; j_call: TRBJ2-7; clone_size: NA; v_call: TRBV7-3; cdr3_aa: CASSLDRTYEQYF; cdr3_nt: TGTGCCAGCAGCTTAGACAGAACCTACGAGCAGTACTTC
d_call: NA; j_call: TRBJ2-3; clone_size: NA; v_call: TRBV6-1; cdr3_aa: CANSELTGGGTDTQYF; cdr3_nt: TGTGCCAACAGTGAACTTACGGGGGGCGGCACAGATACGCAGTATTTT
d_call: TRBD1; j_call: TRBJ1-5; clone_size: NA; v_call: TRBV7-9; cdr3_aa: CASSPSQGNQPQHF; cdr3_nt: TGTGCCAGCAGCCCCTCACAGGGGAATCAGCCCCAGCATTTT
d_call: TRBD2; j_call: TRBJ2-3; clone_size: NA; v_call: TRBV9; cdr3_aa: CASSRLAGDTDTQYF; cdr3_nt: TGTGCCAGCAGCCGTCTAGCGGGGGACACAGATACGCAGTATTTT
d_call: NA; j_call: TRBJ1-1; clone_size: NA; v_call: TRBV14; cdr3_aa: CASSQDVATRVGTEAFF; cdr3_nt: TGTGCCAGCAGCCAAGATGTGGCGACCCGGGTGGGCACTGAAGCTTTCTTT
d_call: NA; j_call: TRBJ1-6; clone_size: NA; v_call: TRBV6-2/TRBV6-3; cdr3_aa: CASTPIAIAGRSPLHF; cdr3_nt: TGTGCCAGCACCCCAATTGCCATTGCAGGGCGTTCACCCCTCCACTTT
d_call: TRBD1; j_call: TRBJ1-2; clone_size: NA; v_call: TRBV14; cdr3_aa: CASSQVGSLDRGAYF; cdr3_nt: TGTGCCAGCAGCCAAGTAGGGTCTTTGGACAGGGGCGCATACTTC
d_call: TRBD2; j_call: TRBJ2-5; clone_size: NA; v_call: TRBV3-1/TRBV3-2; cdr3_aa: CASSPSTRGAQETQYF; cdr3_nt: TGTGCCAGCAGCCCCTCTACGCGGGGGGCTCAAGAGACCCAGTACTTC
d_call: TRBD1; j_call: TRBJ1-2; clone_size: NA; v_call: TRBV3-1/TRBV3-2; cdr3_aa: CASSPIRTGKYGYTF; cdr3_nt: TGTGCCAGCAGCCCTATTCGGACAGGAAAATATGGCTACACCTTC